Each of the 13 T cell receptor beta chains below was sequenced from the same sample in a study of T-cell memory formation after mild COVID-19. MiXCR was run by TCRdb on the 5' RACE reads, yielding one entry per CDR3 protein. The profile shows 75,000 to 90,000 distinct CDR3 sequences, over 11% of them singletons. The sample comprised PBMCs or a T cell subset sorted from them (not recorded which). Receptors originate from an adult woman who had mild COVID-19 (a few samples of this study predate the infection). Cell type and time point are not known.

This clonotype was observed a handful of times. The rearrangement joins TRBV4-1 to TRBJ2-3; 8 bases are a match to TRBD2. V trimming: 0 bases; J trimming: 6 bases; junction bases outside the gene matches: 14. Germline V CDR1 and CDR2: MGHRA, YSYEKL. There are 18 residues in the CDR3. The CDR3: CASSQDSPFGGAADTQYF. CDR3 sequence (DNA): TGCGCCAGCAGCCAAGATAGTCCGTTCGGGGGGGCCGCGGATACGCAGTATTTT.

The V call is TRBV5-1, the J call TRBJ1-1; 8 positions match TRBD1. Per germline, CDR1 SGHRS and CDR2 YFSETQ. The CDR3 is 12 amino acids. The junction had 4 bases not matched to a gene; V was cut back by 0 bases and J by 12 bases. CDR3 coding DNA: TGCGCCAGCAGCTTGGGAGGACAGGGTCCTTTCTTT. It specifies CASSLGGQGPFF.

The CDR3, as DNA: TGTGCCAGCAGCATACAGGGAGGGGCCCCCTATGGCTACACCTTC. Its protein product is CASSIQGGAPYGYTF. The V gene is TRBV7-9, the J gene TRBJ1-2, with a tentative D call TRBD1 (6 bases). The germline gives CDR1 SEHNR, CDR2 FQNEAQ (reference sequence). The germline V and J ends were trimmed by 5 bases and 4 bases, with 17 bases remaining between them. This CDR3 spans 15 amino acids. The full variable domain, completed using reference TRBV7-9 and TRBJ1-2, is DTGVSQNPRHKITKRGQNVTFRCDPISEHNRLYWYRQTLGQGPEFLTYFQNEAQLEKSRLLSDRFSAERPKGSFSTLEIQRTEQGDSAMYLCASSIQGGAPYGYTFGSGTRLTVV.

This rearrangement joins TRBV11-2 to TRBJ2-3; D possibly uses TRBD1 or TRBD2 (6 bases each). The V and J ends lost 0 bases and 2 bases respectively, with 12 bases between them. This CDR3 contains 16 residues. The V gene's germline CDR1 is SGHAT and CDR2 FQNNGV. CDR3 DNA: TGTGCCAGCAGCTTAGATTTGGGGGGCTTCACAGATACGCAGTATTTT. It translates to CASSLDLGGFTDTQYF.

The chain recombines TRBV3-1 with TRBJ2-1, with a weak D call TRBD2 (7 bases). Germline CDR1 LGHDT, CDR2 YNNKEL (reference sequence). Trimming removed 4 bases from V and 0 bases from J, with 16 bases in between. This CDR3 comprises 17 residues. The CDR3 is CASSPGGAGISYNEQFF. DNA for the CDR3: TGTGCCAGCAGCCCTGGGGGGGCGGGGATCTCCTACAATGAGCAGTTCTTC.

V and J are TRBV7-8 and TRBJ1-1; D not certain. This CDR3 contains 13 residues. In germline, CDR1 is SGHVS, CDR2 FQNEAQ. Trimming took 4 bases from V and 5 from J, leaving 11 bases between them. Here the CDR3 DNA reads TGTGCCAGCAGCTCGTTGGAGGTGACTGAAGCTTTCTTT. Its translation is CASSSLEVTEAFF.

V usage is TRBV5-1 and J usage is TRBJ2-5; either TRBD1 or TRBD2 may fit D (5 bases each). Germline loops: CDR1 SGHRS, CDR2 YFSETQ. The V end was cut by 0 bases, the J end by 4 bases, with 16 bases between. This CDR3 has 16 amino acids. CDR3 DNA: TGCGCCAGCAGCTTGGGGCCCTCGGGGCCCTTAGAGACCCAGTACTTC. This encodes CASSLGPSGPLETQYF.

This rearrangement joins TRBV29-1 to TRBJ2-1; 8 bases are a match to TRBD2. CDR3 size: 16 residues. Germline values: CDR1 SQVTM, CDR2 ANQGSEA. The V segment lost 0 bases and the J segment 7 bases; nucleotides outside the gene matches: 11. CDR3 in amino acids: CSVEEETSGLINEQFF. CDR3 bases: TGCAGCGTTGAAGAGGAAACTAGCGGCCTCATAAATGAGCAGTTCTTC.

This clonotype has more than one count but fewer than ten. The chain is built from TRBV27 and TRBJ2-1; 7 bases align to TRBD1. The germline gives CDR1 MNHEY, CDR2 SMNVEV (reference sequence). This CDR3 region has 14 residues. Germline trimming cut 8 bases from V and 10 bases from J; bases unmatched to any gene: 14. This CDR3 reads CASATDRTLREQFF. DNA of the CDR3: TGTGCCAGCGCAACGGACAGGACCCTTCGAGAGCAGTTCTTC.

The chain is built from TRBV6-1 and TRBJ2-2; D is possibly TRBD2 (7 bases). Germline V lookup: CDR1 MNHNS, CDR2 SASEGT. The CDR3 length is 14 residues. Trimming removed 8 bases at V and 3 bases at J, with 13 bases between. The chain's CDR3 is CASLGGLDTGELFF. CDR3 DNA: TGTGCCAGCCTGGGGGGGCTGGACACCGGGGAGCTGTTTTTT.

The chain carries TRBV4-1 and TRBJ1-5; the D gene is possibly TRBD1 (5 bases). In germline, CDR1 is MGHRA, CDR2 YSYEKL. V was shortened by 3 bases and J by 5 bases, with 14 bases between the two germline ends. The CDR3 has 15 residues. The CDR3 here is CASSHGFREDQPQHF. The CDR3 coding sequence is TGCGCCAGCAGCCACGGTTTCAGGGAGGATCAGCCCCAGCATTTT.

This clonotype has more than one count but fewer than ten. The gene calls are TRBV12-3 or TRBV12-4 and TRBJ2-7; 7 nucleotides line up with TRBD2. The CDR3 runs to 15 residues. Trimming removed 5 bases from V and 3 bases from J; junction bases left unmatched: 10. The CDR3, as DNA: TGTGCCAGCAGTAACCCCCGGGACTACAACTACGAGCAGTACTTC. It is translated as CASSNPRDYNYEQYF.

This clonotype appeared many times. This chain joins TRBV7-6 and TRBJ2-3; D perhaps matches TRBD1 (5 bases). Germline V gene lookup returns CDR1 SGHVS and CDR2 FNYEAQ. The length of the CDR3 is 15 residues. V dropped 1 base and J dropped 7 bases, with 15 bases sitting between them. The chain's CDR3 is CASSLGSQGPYTQYF. The CDR3, as DNA: TGTGCCAGCAGCTTAGGGAGCCAGGGCCCTTATACGCAGTATTTT.